This entry features one T cell receptor beta chain sequence. The age range of participants was about 18 to 95 years, with residence in under 25 US areas. Participant-reported clinical history was the basis for cohort assignment. A COVID-19 case had been met by exposed participants during the 2 weeks before study entry. The germline gives CDR1 LNHDA, CDR2 SQIVND (reference sequence). The CDR3 has 12 residues. Trimming took off 8 bases at V and 8 bases at J, with 13 bases between the two ends. The data originate from a study of blood T cell repertoires in COVID-19. As originally analysed: Estimates of nucleated cell counts were drawn from the amplification of reference gene primers. Profiled with immunoSEQ multiplex PCR; TCRdb holds only in-frame clones, not every one. The V and J calls and the clone size are those of that table, but D and trimming were determined from the DNA. The sample records around 400,000 clones, approximately 91% being singletons.

The sample was PBMCs or T cells enriched from blood (not recorded which). This rearrangement joins TRBV19 to TRBJ2-1, with D perhaps matching TRBD2 (5 bases). The TCR was taken from a woman aged 18-29 years who had been exposed to COVID-19. CDR3 DNA: TGTGCCAGTGGCCCAGCGGCGGATGAGCAGTTCTTC. It encodes CASGPAADEQFF.